This T cell receptor (beta chain) was profiled in a study of cytomegalovirus exposure and HLA in healthy donors. The CDR3 is 16 amino acids. V shed 0 bases and J shed 1 base, with 10 bases lying between them. CDR1 and CDR2 (germline): WNHNN, SYGVQD (reference sequence). Researchers ran the PCR with 60 Vbeta and 13 Jbeta primers. Data came from immunoSEQ multiplex PCR; TCRdb stores just in-frame clones and leaves some out. The sample has about 62,000 clones, about 90% seen once. The sample was PBMCs. The sequence was collected from a young man in good health and CMV-seronegative. The V call is TRBV10-1, the J call TRBJ2-1, with D possibly matching TRBD2 (6 bases). The CDR3 loop reads CASSESAGNSYNEQFF. The CDR3 DNA is TGCGCCAGCAGTGAGTCCGCGGGGAATTCCTACAATGAGCAGTTCTTC.